These 28 T cell receptor beta chains share one sample of origin, sequenced in a study of breast tumors, draining lymph nodes, adjacent tissues. TCRdb processed the multiplex PCR reads anew with MiXCR; each CDR3 protein has one entry. The data hold 30,000 to 40,000 distinct CDR3 sequences, with 36% observed a single time. The sequencing input was breast tumor tissue. These receptors came from a female donor with breast cancer. Some clones in this sample may be carry-over from other donors' samples.

The chain uses TRBV28 and TRBJ1-5; 7 bases align to TRBD1. The germline gives CDR1 MDHEN, CDR2 SYDVKM. The trim removed 5 bases at V and 5 bases at J, leaving 6 bases unmatched. There are 14 residues in the CDR3. CDR3 nucleotide sequence: TGTGCCAGCAGTCAGGGGGGGACCCATCAGCCCCAGCATTTT. As protein: CASSQGGTHQPQHF.

J is TRBJ2-5 and V is TRBV5-5; a possible D gene is TRBD2 (6 bases). V was pared by 4 bases and J by 4 bases, with 14 bases between. The CDR3 sequence is 14 residues long. Germline V CDR1 and CDR2: SGHKS, YYEKEE (reference sequence). The CDR3: CASSPRLVRETQYF. CDR3 nucleotides: TGTGCCAGCAGCCCTAGACTAGTAAGAGAGACCCAGTACTTC.

This sequence joins TRBV11-1 and TRBJ2-1; tentative D call: TRBD2 (5 bases). V was clipped by 0 bases and J by 9 bases, with 9 bases between them. CDR1 and CDR2 (germline): SGHAT, FQDESV (reference sequence). The CDR3 runs 13 residues. Here the CDR3 reads CASSLALAAEQFF. CDR3 bases: TGTGCCAGCAGCTTAGCGCTAGCTGCTGAGCAGTTCTTC.

In this sample, this clonotype turned up many times. The CDR3 loop reads CASSTGDRDSYEQYF. In DNA, the CDR3 is TGTGCCAGCAGCACAGGGGACAGGGACTCCTACGAGCAGTACTTC. The rearrangement joins TRBV9 to TRBJ2-7, with 9 bases lining up with TRBD1. Germline trimming cut 4 bases from V and 0 bases from J; bases unmatched to any gene: 5. Germline values: CDR1 SGDLS, CDR2 YYNGEE. This CDR3 is 15 amino acids long.

This clonotype was detected ten times or more. The chain carries TRBV6-1 and TRBJ2-2; TRBD2 agrees at 13 bases. From germline, CDR1 is MNHNS and CDR2 SASEGT. Trimming took 6 bases from V and 4 from J; bases not matched to a gene: 8. There are 17 residues in the CDR3. The CDR3 region has the DNA TGTGCCAGCAGGAGAGGACTAGCGGGAGTTAGCACCGGGGAGCTGTTTTTT. It translates to CASRRGLAGVSTGELFF.

This clonotype was seen ten or more times. This chain links TRBV7-9 with TRBJ2-7; no clear D gene. CDR3 length: 14 residues. The V end lost 3 bases, the J end lost 0 bases, and 9 bases lay between the germline ends. Per germline, CDR1 SEHNR and CDR2 FQNEAQ (reference sequence). The CDR3 DNA sequence: TGTGCCAGCAGCTTGGTATCCGGCTCCTACGAGCAGTACTTC. Protein: CASSLVSGSYEQYF. Full variable domain (missing parts from reference TRBV7-9 and TRBJ2-7): DTGVSQNPRHKITKRGQNVTFRCDPISEHNRLYWYRQTLGQGPEFLTYFQNEAQLEKSRLLSDRFSAERPKGSFSTLEIQRTEQGDSAMYLCASSLVSGSYEQYFGPGTRLTVT.

This clonotype has at least ten counts. The genes are TRBV20-1 and TRBJ1-2; D is possibly TRBD1 (5 bases). Germline CDR1 reads DFQATT; CDR2 reads SNEGSKA (reference sequence). This CDR3 has 13 amino acids. Trimming removed 4 bases from V and 4 bases from J, with 13 bases in between. The CDR3 reads CSATSGVSYGYTF. For the CDR3, the DNA is TGCAGTGCTACCTCGGGGGTGAGCTATGGCTACACCTTC.

At least ten counts were recorded for this clonotype. The junction departs from the called germline gene at one end, perhaps through a read error. This rearrangement joins TRBV10-3 to TRBJ2-2; the D gene is possibly TRBD1 (6 bases). The CDR3 consists of 15 residues. Germline CDR1 and CDR2: ENHRY and SYGVKD. For the CDR3, the DNA is TGTGCCATCAGAGAGTGGGGGCAAAACACCGGGGAGCTGTTTTTT. Protein product: CAIREWGQNTGELFF.

This clonotype came up many times. Likely a read error: the CDR3 ends without its conserved phenylalanine or tryptophan. No DNA is shown, since the ends of the CDR3 on it are uncertain; the CDR3 is the one TCRdb lists. This chain uses TRBV11-3 with TRBJ2-1. The CDR3 is 9 residues long, ends included. Looked up from germline, CDR1 is SGHNT and CDR2 is YENEEA. The CDR3 sequence is CASSSNRPV.

This clonotype was recorded at least ten times. The chain carries TRBV2 and TRBJ2-1, with a tentative D call TRBD2 (6 bases). The germline gives CDR1 SNHLY, CDR2 FYNNEI. This CDR3 comprises 15 residues. Between the trimmed V and J ends, which lost 2 bases and 4 bases, there was a span of 12 bases. Written as DNA, the CDR3 is TGTGCCAGCAGTGAATCCCTCGGGGGTTACAATGAGCAGTTCTTC. Residues: CASSESLGGYNEQFF.

This clonotype was recorded many times. This chain joins TRBV19 and TRBJ2-1; 15 positions agree with TRBD2. Germline V gene sequence: CDR1 LNHDA, CDR2 SQIVND (reference sequence). J was trimmed by 4 bases and V by 3 bases; bases with no gene match: 1. This CDR3 is built from 16 residues. The CDR3 bases are TGTGCCAGTAGTATCGGACTAGCGGGAGGGTACAATGAGCAGTTCTTC. This translates into CASSIGLAGGYNEQFF.

To note about this clonotype: Since a much larger clone is just one base distant, this may be a read error. The V and J genes are TRBV18 and TRBJ2-5, with no clear D. Germline V CDR1 and CDR2: KGHSH, LQKENI. CDR3 length: 13 amino acids. V lost 0 bases to trimming and J lost 4 bases, with 6 bases between them. In nucleotides, the CDR3 is TGTGCCAGCTCACCACCGTTCTCAGAGACCCAGTACTTC. It yields the protein CASSPPFSETQYF.

This clonotype came up many times. One junction end disagrees with the germline gene, perhaps due to a read error. The chain recombines TRBV20-1 with TRBJ2-7; 9 bases agree with TRBD2. Looked up from germline, CDR1 is DFQATT and CDR2 is SNEGSKA (reference sequence). This CDR3 is 15 amino acids long. In nucleotides, the CDR3 is TGCAGTGCTAGGGGTCGCGCGGGGGGGTCCTACGAGCAGTGCTTC. Amino acid sequence: CSARGRAGGSYEQCF.

There are many counts of this clonotype. The gene calls are TRBV7-2 and TRBJ2-5; D is tentatively TRBD1 or TRBD2 (5 bases each). The CDR3 spans 13 residues. V was pared by 5 bases and J by 5 bases, with 12 bases between. Germline-derived CDR1 and CDR2 are SGHTA and FQGNSA. Here the CDR3 reads CASSTGPTETQYF. The CDR3 nucleotides are TGTGCCAGCAGCACGGGACCGACGGAGACCCAGTACTTC.

This clonotype has ten or more counts. The chain recombines TRBV6-6 with TRBJ2-1; the D gene is possibly TRBD2 (6 bases). Trimming took 8 bases from V and 2 from J, leaving 10 bases between them. This CDR3 is 13 amino acids long. Germline CDR1 reads MNHNY; CDR2 reads SVGAGI (reference sequence). The CDR3 DNA reads as TGTGCCAGCGGAGGGCCGGCCTACAATGAGCAGTTCTTC. Translated, it gives CASGGPAYNEQFF.

In its sample, this clonotype was seen a few times. A much larger clone differs by one base, so this may be a read error. The chain combines TRBV20-1 with TRBJ1-4, with 8 positions matching TRBD1. CDR1 DFQATT and CDR2 SNEGSKA come from the germline V gene (reference sequence). CDR3 length: 14 residues. Trimming at V came to 1 base and at J to 7 bases, leaving 5 bases not matched to a gene. The CDR3 is CSARAGTGREKLFF. The CDR3 DNA reads as TGCAGTGCTAGAGCCGGGACAGGACGTGAAAAACTGTTTTTT.

V usage is TRBV12-3 or TRBV12-4 and J usage is TRBJ2-4, with TRBD2 matching 10 bases. The length of the CDR3 is 16 residues. With 4 bases clipped from V and 3 bases from J, the junction kept 6 bases outside the gene matches. In DNA form, the CDR3 reads TGTGCCAGCAGTTCTCAACTAGCGGGACACAAAAACATTCAGTACTTC. Translation: CASSSQLAGHKNIQYF.

About this clonotype: A much larger clone lies a single base off, so this may be a read error. J is TRBJ2-4 and V is TRBV9; D is perhaps TRBD2 (5 bases). Germline CDR1 is SGDLS and CDR2 is YYNGEE. This CDR3 has 17 amino acids. CDR3 residues: CASSVGGGGLTKNILYF. DNA of the CDR3: TGTGCCAGCAGCGTAGGTGGCGGAGGCCTTACCAAAAACATTCTGTACTTC.

This clonotype has ten or more counts. V is TRBV3-1 and J is TRBJ1-6; no clear D. Germline V lookup: CDR1 LGHDT, CDR2 YNNKEL (reference sequence). This CDR3 contains 14 residues. Trimming took 5 bases from V and 6 from J, leaving 11 bases between them. The CDR3 sequence is CASSVTATNSPLHF. The CDR3 region has the DNA TGTGCCAGCAGCGTTACAGCCACTAATTCACCCCTCCACTTT.

The genes are TRBV12-5 and TRBJ2-5; 7 nucleotides agree with TRBD1. From germline, CDR1 is LGHNT and CDR2 FRNRAP. This CDR3 has 14 amino acids. Trimming took 5 bases from V and 4 from J; bases not matched to a gene: 7. CDR3: CASGQWTGTETQYF. The CDR3 DNA is TGTGCTAGTGGTCAGTGGACAGGAACAGAGACCCAGTACTTC.

Comment on this clonotype: Mismatch with germline at one junction end may stem from a read error. The CDR3 here is CASSHPRPAKNIQCF. The CDR3 DNA sequence: TGTGCCAGCAGCCACCCCCGTCCAGCCAAAAACATTCAGTGCTTC. The rearrangement links TRBV7-6 to TRBJ2-4; D call uncertain. There are 15 residues in the CDR3. Germline V gene lookup returns CDR1 SGHVS and CDR2 FNYEAQ.

This clonotype was detected only once. The V call is TRBV6-5, the J call TRBJ2-3, with D possibly being TRBD2 (5 bases). This CDR3 is 15 amino acids long. Trimming took 5 bases from V and 9 from J, leaving 21 bases between them. CDR1 MNHEY and CDR2 SVGAGI come from the germline V gene. CDR3 residues: CASSGGQAASVTQYF. Here the CDR3 DNA reads TGTGCCAGCAGTGGCGGGCAGGCCGCGAGTGTGACGCAGTATTTT.

CDR3 coding DNA: TGTGCCTGGAGTGAGGGGGCCGGGAATGAGCAGTTCTTC. Its protein product is CAWSEGAGNEQFF. J is TRBJ2-1 and V is TRBV30, with 7 bases aligning to TRBD1. Germline CDR1 is GTSNPN and CDR2 is SVGIG (reference sequence). The CDR3 is 13 residues long. Trimming removed 1 base from V and 7 bases from J; junction bases left unmatched: 4.

The sample holds one count of this clonotype. A read error may be the cause here, since a much bigger clone is one base away. J is TRBJ1-4 and V is TRBV7-9; D not resolved. This CDR3 is 15 amino acids long. The V end was cut by 9 bases, the J end by 3 bases, with 17 bases between. Germline V gene lookup returns CDR1 SEHNR and CDR2 FQNEAQ (reference sequence). CDR3 sequence (DNA): TGTGCCAGTGGCGTCATAGAGGGAGCTAATGAAAAACTGTTTTTT. It translates to CASGVIEGANEKLFF.

This clonotype was recorded many times. The V gene is TRBV12-3 or TRBV12-4, the J gene TRBJ2-7, with TRBD2 identical over 9 bases. The CDR3 has 14 amino acids. V lost 5 bases to trimming and J lost 2 bases; unmatched junction nucleotides: 4. CDR3 protein: CASSPTSGPYEQYF. In DNA form, the CDR3 reads TGTGCCAGCAGTCCTACTAGCGGGCCCTACGAGCAGTACTTC.

This clonotype was recorded at least ten times. The chain uses TRBV24-1 and TRBJ2-1; 8 nucleotides agree with TRBD2. The CDR3 consists of 16 residues. V lost 4 bases, J lost 0 bases, and 4 bases stayed unmatched. CDR1 KGHDR and CDR2 SFDVKD come from the germline V gene. As DNA, the CDR3 is TGTGCCACCAGTGACCCCAGCGGGAGCTCCTACAATGAGCAGTTCTTC. Its protein product is CATSDPSGSSYNEQFF.

This clonotype was observed at least ten times. This chain links TRBV5-1 with TRBJ1-4, with 7 bases lining up with TRBD1. The CDR3 is made up of 15 amino acids. CDR1 is SGHRS, CDR2 YFSETQ, per germline. J lost 8 bases, V lost 3 bases, and 10 bases had no gene match. CDR3 in DNA: TGCGCCAGCAGCTGGAGCAGGGGGTTCGGGGAAAAACTGTTTTTT. Protein: CASSWSRGFGEKLFF.

The chain is built from TRBV28 and TRBJ2-7; maybe TRBD1 (6 bases). Germline V CDR1 and CDR2: MDHEN, SYDVKM. The CDR3 totals 13 residues. V was pared by 5 bases and J by 3 bases, with 11 bases between. The CDR3 DNA sequence: TGTGCCAGCAGTCCAGAGACAGGCTACGAGCAGTACTTC. It is translated as CASSPETGYEQYF.